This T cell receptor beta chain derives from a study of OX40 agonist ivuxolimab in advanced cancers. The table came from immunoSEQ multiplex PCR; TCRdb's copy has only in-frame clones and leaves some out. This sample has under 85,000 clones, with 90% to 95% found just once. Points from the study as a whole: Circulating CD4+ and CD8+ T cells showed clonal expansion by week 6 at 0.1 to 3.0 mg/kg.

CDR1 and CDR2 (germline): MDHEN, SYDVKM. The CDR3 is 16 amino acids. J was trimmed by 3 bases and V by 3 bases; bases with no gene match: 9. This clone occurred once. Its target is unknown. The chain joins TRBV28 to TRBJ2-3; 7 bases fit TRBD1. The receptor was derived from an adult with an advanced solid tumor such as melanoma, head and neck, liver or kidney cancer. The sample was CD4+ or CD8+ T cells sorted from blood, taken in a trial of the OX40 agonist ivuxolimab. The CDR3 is CASSLETGSLTDTQYF. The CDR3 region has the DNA TGTGCCAGCAGTTTGGAGACAGGGTCTCTAACAGATACGCAGTATTTT.